Sequencing of this T cell receptor (beta chain) was carried out in a study of graft-versus-host responses after intestinal transplantation. For the study at large: Recipients underwent multivisceral, liver-intestinal, or isolated intestinal transplants.

Germline CDR1 reads MNHNS; CDR2 reads SASEGT. Trimming took off 5 bases at V and 3 bases at J, with 17 bases between the two ends. The CDR3 extends over 15 amino acids. Clones were sequenced by immunoSEQ multiplex PCR, and TCRdb holds only the in-frame ones, with some missing. This table has 130,000 to 150,000 clones, nearly 95% appearing once. Study-wide results and caveats: Graft-donor T cell macrochimerism in patients accompanied high graft-versus-host to host-versus-graft clonal ratios in allografts. Peak circulating GvH clone levels were associated with early post-transplant HvG declines. GvH clonotypes were identified within recipient marrow, with a subset emerging first in ileum or blood.

About this clone itself: The antigen remains unidentified.

This TCR came from a human donor who received an intestinal transplant. V gene TRBV6-1 combines with J gene TRBJ2-7, with D perhaps being TRBD1 or TRBD2 (5 bases each). This specimen consisted of unstimulated CD4+ T cells sorted from spleen or lymph node cells, obtained before intestinal transplant. In nucleotides, the CDR3 is TGTGCCAGCAGTCGAACCCGGGACGGCTACTACGAGCAGTACTTC. It encodes CASSRTRDGYYEQYF.